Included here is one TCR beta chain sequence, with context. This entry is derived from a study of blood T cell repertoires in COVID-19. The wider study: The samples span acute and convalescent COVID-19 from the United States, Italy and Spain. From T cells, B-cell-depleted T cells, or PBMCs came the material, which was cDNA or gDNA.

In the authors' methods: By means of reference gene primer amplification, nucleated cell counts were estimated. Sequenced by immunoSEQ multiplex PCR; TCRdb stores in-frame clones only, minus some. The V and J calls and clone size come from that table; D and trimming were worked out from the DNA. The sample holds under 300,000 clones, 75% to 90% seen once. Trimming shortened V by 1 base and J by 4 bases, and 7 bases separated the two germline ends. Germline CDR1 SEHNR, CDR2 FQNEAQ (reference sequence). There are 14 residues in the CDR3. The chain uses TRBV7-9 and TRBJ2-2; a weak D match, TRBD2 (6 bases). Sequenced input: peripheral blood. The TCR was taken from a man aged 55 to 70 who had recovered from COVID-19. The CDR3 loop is CASSLGGGTGELFF. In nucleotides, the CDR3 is TGTGCCAGCAGCTTAGGGGGAGGCACCGGGGAGCTGTTTTTT. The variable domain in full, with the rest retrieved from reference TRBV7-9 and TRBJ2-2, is DTGVSQNPRHKITKRGQNVTFRCDPISEHNRLYWYRQTLGQGPEFLTYFQNEAQLEKSRLLSDRFSAERPKGSFSTLEIQRTEQGDSAMYLCASSLGGGTGELFFGEGSRLTVL.